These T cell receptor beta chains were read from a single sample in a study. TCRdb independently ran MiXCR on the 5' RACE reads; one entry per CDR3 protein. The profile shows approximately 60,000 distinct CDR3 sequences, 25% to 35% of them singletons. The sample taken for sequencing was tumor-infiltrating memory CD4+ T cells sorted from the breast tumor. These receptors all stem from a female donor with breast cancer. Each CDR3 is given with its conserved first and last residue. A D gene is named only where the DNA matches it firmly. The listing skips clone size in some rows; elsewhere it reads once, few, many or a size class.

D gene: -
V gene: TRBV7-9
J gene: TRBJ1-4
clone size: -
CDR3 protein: CASSPGTLATNEKLFF
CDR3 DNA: TGTGCCAGCAGCCCCGGGACCCTTGCAACTAATGAAAAACTGTTTTTT

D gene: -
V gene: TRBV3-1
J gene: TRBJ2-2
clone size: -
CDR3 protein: CASSQFLAGELFF
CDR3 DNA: TGTGCCAGCAGCCAATTCCTAGCCGGGGAGCTGTTTTTT

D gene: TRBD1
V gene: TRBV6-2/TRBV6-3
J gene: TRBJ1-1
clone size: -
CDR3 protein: CASSNTGASTEAFF
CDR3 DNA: TGTGCCAGCAGCAATACAGGGGCAAGCACTGAAGCTTTCTTT

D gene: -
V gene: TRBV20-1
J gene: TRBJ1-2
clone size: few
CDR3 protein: CSAPRWGDYGYTF
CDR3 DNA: TGCAGTGCCCCTCGATGGGGAGATTATGGCTACACCTTC

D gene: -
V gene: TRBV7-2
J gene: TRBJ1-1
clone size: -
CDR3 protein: CASSLDPVADEAFF
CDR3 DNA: TGTGCCAGCAGCTTAGATCCGGTGGCAGATGAAGCTTTCTTT

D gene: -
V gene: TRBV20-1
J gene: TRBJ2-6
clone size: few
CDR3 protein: CSARQGSSGANVLTF
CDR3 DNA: TGCAGTGCTAGACAGGGTAGCTCCGGGGCCAACGTCCTGACTTTC

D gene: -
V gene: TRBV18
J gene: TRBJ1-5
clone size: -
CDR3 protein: CASPPGGPRSNQPQHF
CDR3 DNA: TGTGCCAGCCCACCCGGCGGCCCCAGGAGCAATCAGCCCCAGCATTTT

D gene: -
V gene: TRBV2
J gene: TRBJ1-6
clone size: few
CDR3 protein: CASRSDRNSPLHF
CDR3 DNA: TGTGCCAGCAGATCAGACCGAAATTCACCCCTCCACTTT

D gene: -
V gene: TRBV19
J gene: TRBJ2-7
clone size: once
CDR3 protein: CASSTSGGGYYEQYF
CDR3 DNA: TGTGCCAGTAGTACCTCCGGAGGGGGTTACTACGAGCAGTACTTC

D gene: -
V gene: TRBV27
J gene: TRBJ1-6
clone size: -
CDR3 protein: CASGGAGGGSPLHF
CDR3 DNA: TGTGCCAGCGGAGGCGCCGGGGGCGGATCACCCCTCCACTTT

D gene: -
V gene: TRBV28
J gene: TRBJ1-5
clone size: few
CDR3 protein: CASSFSNQPQHF
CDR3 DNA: TGTGCCAGCAGTTTTAGCAATCAGCCCCAGCATTTT

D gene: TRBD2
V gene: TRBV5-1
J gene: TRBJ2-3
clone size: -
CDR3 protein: CASSPGLAGTDTQYF
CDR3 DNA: TGCGCCAGCAGCCCCGGACTAGCGGGAACAGATACGCAGTATTTT

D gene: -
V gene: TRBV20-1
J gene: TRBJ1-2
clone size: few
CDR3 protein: CSARGGSGGTNYGYTF
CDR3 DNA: TGCAGTGCTAGAGGGGGGTCGGGCGGAACAAACTATGGCTACACCTTC

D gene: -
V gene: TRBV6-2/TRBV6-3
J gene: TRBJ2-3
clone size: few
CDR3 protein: CASRQSGGTDTQYF
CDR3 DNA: TGTGCCAGCAGACAGTCCGGGGGTACAGATACGCAGTATTTT

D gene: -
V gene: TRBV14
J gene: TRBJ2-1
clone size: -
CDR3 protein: CASQAEIQVPNYNEQFF
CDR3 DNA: TGTGCCAGCCAGGCCGAGATACAGGTCCCCAACTACAATGAGCAGTTCTTC